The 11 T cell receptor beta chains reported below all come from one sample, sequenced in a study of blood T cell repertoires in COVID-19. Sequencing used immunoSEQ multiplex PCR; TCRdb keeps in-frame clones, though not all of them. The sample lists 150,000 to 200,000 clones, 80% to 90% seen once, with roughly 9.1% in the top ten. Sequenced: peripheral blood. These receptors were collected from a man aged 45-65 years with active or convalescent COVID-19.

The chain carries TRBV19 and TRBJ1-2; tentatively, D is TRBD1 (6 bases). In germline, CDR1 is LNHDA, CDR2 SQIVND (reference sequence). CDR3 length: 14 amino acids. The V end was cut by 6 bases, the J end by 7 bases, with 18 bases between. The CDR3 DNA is TGTGCCAGTAGGGACAGACTTAATGGAGGTGGCTACACCTTC. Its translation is CASRDRLNGGGYTF.

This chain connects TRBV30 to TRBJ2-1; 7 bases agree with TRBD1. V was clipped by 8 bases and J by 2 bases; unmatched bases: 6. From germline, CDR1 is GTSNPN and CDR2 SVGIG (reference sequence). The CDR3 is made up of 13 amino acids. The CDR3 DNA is TGTGCCCAGGGGGATGGGGCCTACAATGAGCAGTTCTTC. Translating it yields CAQGDGAYNEQFF.

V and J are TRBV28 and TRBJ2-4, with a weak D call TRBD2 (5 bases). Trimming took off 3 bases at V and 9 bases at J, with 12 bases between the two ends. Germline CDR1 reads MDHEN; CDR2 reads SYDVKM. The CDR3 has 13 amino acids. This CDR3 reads CASSFGYRGIQYF. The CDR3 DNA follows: TGTGCCAGCAGTTTCGGGTATCGGGGCATTCAGTACTTC.

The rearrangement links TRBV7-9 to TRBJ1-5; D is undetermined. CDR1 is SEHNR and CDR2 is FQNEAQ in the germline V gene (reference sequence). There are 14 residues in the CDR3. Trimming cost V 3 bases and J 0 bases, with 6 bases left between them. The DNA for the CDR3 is TGTGCCAGCAGCTTGAGTATTAGCAATCAGCCCCAGCATTTT. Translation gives CASSLSISNQPQHF.

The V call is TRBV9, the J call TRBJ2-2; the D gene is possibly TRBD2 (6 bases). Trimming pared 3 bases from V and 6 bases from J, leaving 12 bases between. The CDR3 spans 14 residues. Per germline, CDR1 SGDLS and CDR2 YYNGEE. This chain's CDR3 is CASSATLAPGELFF. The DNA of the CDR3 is TGTGCCAGCAGCGCCACACTAGCTCCCGGGGAGCTGTTTTTT. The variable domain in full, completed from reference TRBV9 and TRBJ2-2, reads DSGVTQTPKHLITATGQRVTLRCSPRSGDLSVYWYQQSLDQGLQFLIQYYNGEERAKGNILERFSAQQFPDLHSELNLSSLELGDSALYFCASSATLAPGELFFGEGSRLTVL.

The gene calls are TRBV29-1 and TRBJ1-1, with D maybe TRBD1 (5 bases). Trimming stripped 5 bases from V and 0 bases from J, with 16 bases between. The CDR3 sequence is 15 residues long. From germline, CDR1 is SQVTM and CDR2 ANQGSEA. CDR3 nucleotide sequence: TGCAGCGTTAATTCCGCAGGGCGCGTGAACACTGAAGCTTTCTTT. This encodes CSVNSAGRVNTEAFF.

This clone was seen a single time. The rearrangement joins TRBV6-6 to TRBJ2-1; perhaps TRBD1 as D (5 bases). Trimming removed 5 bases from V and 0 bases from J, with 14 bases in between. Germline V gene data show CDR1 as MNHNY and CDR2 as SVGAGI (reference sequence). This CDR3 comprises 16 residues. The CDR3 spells CASSRRQGSSYNEQFF. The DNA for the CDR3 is TGTGCCAGCAGTAGACGCCAGGGAAGCTCCTACAATGAGCAGTTCTTC.

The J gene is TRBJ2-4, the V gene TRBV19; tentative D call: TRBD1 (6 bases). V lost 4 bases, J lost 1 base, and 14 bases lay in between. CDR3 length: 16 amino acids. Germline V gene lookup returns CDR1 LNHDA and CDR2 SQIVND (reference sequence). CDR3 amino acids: CASSTTGPAAKNIQYF. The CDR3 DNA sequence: TGTGCCAGTAGTACGACAGGCCCCGCGGCCAAAAACATTCAGTACTTC. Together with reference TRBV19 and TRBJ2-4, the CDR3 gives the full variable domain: DGGITQSPKYLFRKEGQNVTLSCEQNLNHDAMYWYRQDPGQGLRLIYYSQIVNDFQKGDIAEGYSVSREKKESFPLTVTSAQKNPTAFYLCASSTTGPAAKNIQYFGAGTRLSVL.

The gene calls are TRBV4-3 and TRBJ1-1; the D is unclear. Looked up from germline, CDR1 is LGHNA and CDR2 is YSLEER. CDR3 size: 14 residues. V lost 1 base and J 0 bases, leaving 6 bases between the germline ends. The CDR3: CASSQVPMNTEAFF. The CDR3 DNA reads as TGCGCCAGCAGCCAAGTTCCCATGAACACTGAAGCTTTCTTT.

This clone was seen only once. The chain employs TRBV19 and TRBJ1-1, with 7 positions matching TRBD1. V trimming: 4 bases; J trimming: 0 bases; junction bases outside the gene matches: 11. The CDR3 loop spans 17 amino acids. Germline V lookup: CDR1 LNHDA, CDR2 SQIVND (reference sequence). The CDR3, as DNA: TGTGCCAGTAGTAAAGATTACGCGGGACAGATGAACACTGAAGCTTTCTTT. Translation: CASSKDYAGQMNTEAFF.

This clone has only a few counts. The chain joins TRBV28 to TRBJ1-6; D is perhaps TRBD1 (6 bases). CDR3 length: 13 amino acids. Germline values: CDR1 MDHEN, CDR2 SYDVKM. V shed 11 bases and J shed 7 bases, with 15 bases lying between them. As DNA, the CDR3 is TGTGCCTATGGGGGGGCAGGGAATTCACCCCTCCACTTT. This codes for CAYGGAGNSPLHF.